This T cell receptor beta chain was recorded in a study of blood T cell repertoires in COVID-19 (dated by TCRdb to about 2020). Some background on the complete study: Samples covering the acute and convalescent phases of COVID-19 were provided by collaborators in the United States, Italy and Spain. The material from the prospective study consisted of cDNA or gDNA derived from T cells, B-cell-depleted T cells, or PBMCs. The dataset comprised deeply sampled blood TCRbeta repertoires from subjects exposed to, actively infected with, or recovered from COVID-19. The repertoires were released in a freely available public database meant as a resource for research on the immune response to SARS-CoV-2. The samples were drawn from the first 160 participants of the ongoing ImmuneRACE study and from some 1,300 subjects provided by 6 global collaborators. A de-identified subject ID, COVID-19 status, age in years and sex were almost always included in the sample metadata. Where HLA class I and class II types were available, the types were taken from metadata supplied by the sample provider, not from assay-based typing.

TCRbeta CDR3 regions were amplified from genomic DNA by means of the immunoSEQ Assay, a bias-controlled multiplex PCR. The paper's processing steps were these. The number of nucleated cells in each sample was estimated by amplification of reference gene primers within the assay. To quantify the absolute abundance of each unique TCRbeta CDR3 rearrangement, sequence reads were collapsed and filtered. For each sample, productive Simpson clonality was calculated as the square root of Simpson's diversity index over productive rearrangements. In its TCRdb copy, this immuneACCESS table keeps in-frame sequences only and misses some clones. Where compared with another copy, unresolved V genes explain less than half of these, and the others have no known cause. That table supplies the V and J calls and clone size; D and trimming were determined from the DNA. This sample comprises over 200,000 clones, more than 75% of them detected only once. The top ten clones comprise around a sixth of the sample.

Concerning this clone: The specificity of this receptor is unknown. No base quality information exists; no much larger clone differs at one position.

Participants in the prospective study were aged about 18 to 89 years, lived in some 24 United States geographic areas, and enrolled through a virtual design. To assign participants to cohorts, the prospective study relied on clinical history that participants themselves reported in a screening survey and a study questionnaire. Recovered participants in ImmuneRACE Cohort 3 were defined as having two consecutive negative NP/OP PCR tests, clearance from a healthcare professional, or resolution of symptoms. Mobile phlebotomists in the prospective study collected whole blood, serum and a nasopharyngeal or oropharyngeal swab from every participant. Over an approximately 2-month period, participants in the prospective study had the option of providing additional blood draws and questionnaires. Before DNA extraction, blood samples from the prospective study were shipped at room temperature or frozen. Spanning cysteine to phenylalanine, the CDR3 consists of 16 amino acids. CDR3 DNA only is kept here, 48 bases in frame from base 1. The germline V gene gives CDR1 as SNHLY and CDR2 as FYNNEI. V has 7 bases trimmed and J has 1 base trimmed; junction bases matching no gene number 9.

General findings and caveats noted by the study authors: The quantity of clinical and demographic metadata differed by source and by participant and was supplied without curation.

This clonotype was sampled from a young man who had recovered from COVID-19. Sequenced material: PBMCs or T cells enriched from blood (not recorded which). The sequence joins TRBV2 to TRBJ2-2, and 7 bases in between align with TRBD1. CDR3 protein: CASIGPAGGNTGELFF. In nucleotides, the sequence is TGTGCCAGCATCGGACCGGCAGGGGGGAACACCGGGGAGCTGTTTTTT.